These 23 T cell receptor beta chains share one sample of origin, sequenced in a study of T cell changes during pregnancy in multiple sclerosis. The protocol was immunoSEQ multiplex PCR, while the TCRdb copy is restricted to in-frame clones and leaves out a portion. The profile shows around 57,000 clones, approximately 90% of them singletons. Sequences were derived from CD4+ T cells from peripheral blood mononuclear cells, sampled after pregnancy. The receptors were sampled from a female donor in good health, enrolled as a control in a pregnancy study.

The chain couples TRBV6-5 to TRBJ1-6; 7 nucleotides match TRBD1. Germline CDR1 MNHEY, CDR2 SVGAGI. The CDR3 extends over 15 amino acids. V lost 2 bases to trimming and J lost 10 bases; unmatched junction nucleotides: 8. The CDR3 is CASSYLAGGKSPLHF. CDR3 sequence (DNA): TGTGCCAGCAGTTACCTAGCAGGGGGGAAATCACCCCTCCACTTT.

The V call is TRBV10-3, the J call TRBJ2-1, with TRBD2 matching 9 bases. The CDR3 contains 14 residues. CDR1 and CDR2 from the germline V gene are ENHRY and SYGVKD. The J segment lost 2 bases and the V segment lost 8 bases, leaving 4 bases of the junction unmatched. The CDR3 DNA follows: TGTGCCATCGGAGTAGCGGGGGCCTACAATGAGCAGTTCTTC. Encoded protein: CAIGVAGAYNEQFF.

This clone was found once. The chain links TRBV4-1 to TRBJ1-6; D perhaps matches TRBD1 (5 bases). Trimming stripped 6 bases from V and 9 bases from J, with 15 bases between. Germline-derived CDR1 and CDR2 are MGHRA and YSYEKL. The CDR3 covers 14 residues. The CDR3 reads CASSVRQIGSPLHF. DNA for the CDR3: TGCGCCAGCAGTGTCCGACAGATCGGTTCACCCCTCCACTTT.

This clone came up once. The gene calls are TRBV9 and TRBJ1-2, with a weak D call TRBD1 (5 bases). Germline values: CDR1 SGDLS, CDR2 YYNGEE. This CDR3 has 16 amino acids. V was pared by 0 bases and J by 0 bases, with 12 bases between. CDR3 coding DNA: TGTGCCAGCAGCGTAGCTACAGGCACCGCTAACTATGGCTACACCTTC. It encodes CASSVATGTANYGYTF. Full variable domain (missing parts from reference TRBV9 and TRBJ1-2): DSGVTQTPKHLITATGQRVTLRCSPRSGDLSVYWYQQSLDQGLQFLIQYYNGEERAKGNILERFSAQQFPDLHSELNLSSLELGDSALYFCASSVATGTANYGYTFGSGTRLTVV.

The genes are TRBV7-2 and TRBJ1-1, with D perhaps matching TRBD1 (5 bases). The CDR3 contains 15 residues. The germline V gene encodes CDR1 SGHTA and CDR2 FQGNSA. Trimming took off 3 bases at V and 6 bases at J, with 17 bases between the two ends. Here the CDR3 reads CASSFLGGAGAEAFF. CDR3 sequence (DNA): TGTGCCAGCAGCTTTCTGGGAGGGGCAGGAGCTGAAGCTTTCTTT.

V and J are TRBV27 and TRBJ2-2; TRBD1 matches at 7 bases. The CDR3 contains 15 residues. V was pared by 6 bases and J by 1 base, with 5 bases of the junction left unmatched. CDR1 is MNHEY, CDR2 SMNVEV, per germline (reference sequence). The CDR3 spells CASSSGQLNTGELFF. In DNA form, the CDR3 reads TGTGCCAGCAGCTCGGGACAGCTGAACACCGGGGAGCTGTTTTTT.

The chain recombines TRBV5-1 with TRBJ2-3; 10 nucleotides agree with TRBD2. Germline lookup yields CDR1 SGHRS and CDR2 YFSETQ. The CDR3 runs to 14 residues. With 5 bases clipped from V and 3 bases from J, the junction kept 3 bases outside the gene matches. The CDR3 DNA follows: TGCGCCAGCAGGGTAGCGGGGGGTACAGATACGCAGTATTTT. Translation gives CASRVAGGTDTQYF. The variable domain in full, completed from reference TRBV5-1 and TRBJ2-3, reads KAGVTQTPRYLIKTRGQQVTLSCSPISGHRSVSWYQQTPGQGLQFLFEYFSETQRNKGNFPGRFSGRQFSNSRSEMNVSTLELGDSALYLCASRVAGGTDTQYFGPGTRLTVL.

The chain carries TRBV6-5 and TRBJ1-2, with a weak D call TRBD1 (5 bases). Germline assignment: CDR1 MNHEY and CDR2 SVGAGI. V gave up 4 bases and J gave up 7 bases, with 10 bases separating them. The CDR3 runs 12 residues. CDR3 region: CASSSGSGGYTF. The CDR3 region has the DNA TGTGCCAGCAGTTCAGGGTCGGGTGGCTACACCTTC.

The chain joins TRBV2 to TRBJ1-2; 7 bases match TRBD1. CDR1 is SNHLY, CDR2 FYNNEI, per germline. This CDR3 comprises 15 residues. Unmatched junction bases numbered 14, after V lost 10 bases and J lost 3 bases. Written as DNA, the CDR3 is TGTGCCATTACCGGGACAGCAAACTTATACTATGGCTACACCTTC. Amino acid sequence: CAITGTANLYYGYTF.

The J gene is TRBJ1-4, the V gene TRBV7-2; the D is unclear. Per germline, CDR1 SGHTA and CDR2 FQGNSA. The CDR3 has 13 residues. V was trimmed by 1 base and J by 10 bases, leaving 10 bases between them. For the CDR3, the DNA is TGTGCCAGCAGCTTAGATCGGGGAGCAAAACTGTTTTTT. Its translation is CASSLDRGAKLFF.

The chain has TRBV28 and TRBJ1-4, with a weak D call TRBD1 (6 bases). The V and J ends lost 8 bases and 8 bases respectively, with 21 bases between them. The CDR3 runs to 15 residues. Germline assignment: CDR1 MDHEN and CDR2 SYDVKM. The CDR3 sequence is CASGDMGSQGEKLFF. For the CDR3, the DNA is TGTGCCAGCGGGGACATGGGAAGTCAAGGGGAAAAACTGTTTTTT.

The chain has TRBV5-4 and TRBJ2-7, with 9 nucleotides matching TRBD2. J gave up 0 bases and V 4 bases, and 8 bases lay outside the gene matches. The CDR3 spans 16 residues. Germline CDR1 SGHNT, CDR2 YYREEE (reference sequence). The CDR3 loop is CASSLKLAGSSYEQYF. Written as DNA, the CDR3 is TGTGCCAGCAGCCTTAAGCTAGCGGGGAGCTCCTACGAGCAGTACTTC. The full variable domain, rest sourced from reference TRBV5-4 and TRBJ2-7, is ETGVTQSPTHLIKTRGQQVTLRCSSQSGHNTVSWYQQALGQGPQFIFQYYREEENGRGNFPPRFSGLQFPNYSSELNVNALELDDSALYLCASSLKLAGSSYEQYFGPGTRLTVT.

The chain links TRBV29-1 to TRBJ1-2, with D perhaps TRBD1 (6 bases). The V and J ends lost 0 bases and 8 bases respectively, with 16 bases between them. This CDR3 has 14 amino acids. Germline V gene data show CDR1 as SQVTM and CDR2 as ANQGSEA. Written as DNA, the CDR3 is TGCAGCGTTGAAGATCACGAGACAGGCGGCGGCTACACCTTC. Protein: CSVEDHETGGGYTF. The whole variable domain, remainder taken from reference TRBV29-1 and TRBJ1-2, is SAVISQKPSRDICQRGTSLTIQCQVDSQVTMMFWYRQQPGQSLTLIATANQGSEATYESGFVIDKFPISRPNLTFSTLTVSNMSPEDSSIYLCSVEDHETGGGYTFGSGTRLTVV.

The V and J genes are TRBV18 and TRBJ1-3; tentatively, D is TRBD1 (5 bases). The CDR3 extends over 14 amino acids. CDR1 KGHSH and CDR2 LQKENI come from the germline V gene. V was trimmed by 3 bases and J by 1 base, leaving 7 bases between them. CDR3 in amino acids: CASSPGGSGNTIYF. CDR3 nucleotides: TGTGCCAGCTCACCGGGGGGATCTGGAAACACCATATATTTT.

This clone was picked up one time. The V and J genes are TRBV14 and TRBJ2-7; 10 bases align to TRBD2. The ends lost 4 bases at V and 3 bases at J; junction bases unmatched: 3. CDR3 length: 14 amino acids. CDR1 is SGHDN and CDR2 is FVKESK in the germline V gene. The CDR3 sequence: CASSLAGGYYEQYF. The CDR3 coding sequence is TGTGCCAGCAGCCTAGCGGGGGGTTACTACGAGCAGTACTTC.

This chain links TRBV28 with TRBJ2-7; D perhaps matches TRBD2 (6 bases). The germline V gene has CDR1 MDHEN and CDR2 SYDVKM. The V and J ends lost 3 bases and 2 bases respectively, with 14 bases between them. This CDR3 comprises 15 residues. In DNA form, the CDR3 reads TGTGCCAGCAGTTTGGGAGGCGGTTGGACCTACGAGCAGTACTTC. Its translation: CASSLGGGWTYEQYF.

The V gene is TRBV6-1, the J gene TRBJ2-4, with D perhaps matching TRBD1 (6 bases). The CDR3 has 14 residues. V dropped 9 bases and J dropped 9 bases, with 21 bases sitting between them. Germline V gene sequence: CDR1 MNHNS, CDR2 SASEGT. The CDR3 loop reads CARPGTPSRGIQYF. The DNA for the CDR3 is TGTGCCAGGCCGGGGACACCTAGCCGGGGCATTCAGTACTTC.

The chain links TRBV20-1 to TRBJ1-1, with 8 bases lining up with TRBD1. CDR1 and CDR2 (germline): DFQATT, SNEGSKA (reference sequence). The CDR3 is 11 amino acids. J gave up 11 bases and V 3 bases, and 5 bases lay outside the gene matches. Written as DNA, the CDR3 is TGCAGTGCTAGTAAGGACAGGGAGGCTTTCTTT. Translation: CSASKDREAFF.

V is TRBV27 and J is TRBJ1-1, with D maybe TRBD1 (6 bases). Germline V gene lookup returns CDR1 MNHEY and CDR2 SMNVEV (reference sequence). The CDR3 sequence is 16 residues long. V dropped 5 bases and J dropped 2 bases, with 18 bases sitting between them. The CDR3 reads CASSRLPRQVNTEAFF. CDR3 coding DNA: TGTGCCAGCAGTCGGTTGCCCCGACAGGTAAACACTGAAGCTTTCTTT.

The chain uses TRBV4-2 and TRBJ2-2, with D maybe TRBD2 (6 bases). V was clipped by 3 bases and J by 4 bases, with 12 bases between them. The CDR3 covers 15 residues. Germline V gene sequence: CDR1 LGHNA, CDR2 YNFKEQ. CDR3 region: CASSQIAAGTGELFF. The DNA for the CDR3 is TGTGCCAGCAGCCAGATTGCAGCGGGCACCGGGGAGCTGTTTTTT.

The V and J genes are TRBV7-9 and TRBJ2-2, with TRBD1 matching over 7 bases. CDR1 is SEHNR, CDR2 FQNEAQ, per germline (reference sequence). The trim removed 4 bases at V and 3 bases at J, leaving 5 bases unmatched. The CDR3 contains 15 residues. CDR3 region: CASSSTGWYTGELFF. The DNA of the CDR3 is TGTGCCAGCAGCTCGACAGGGTGGTACACCGGGGAGCTGTTTTTT.

The gene calls are TRBV19 and TRBJ1-5, with TRBD1 identical over 9 bases. The CDR3 length is 15 residues. Trimming at V came to 0 bases and at J to 7 bases, leaving 4 bases not matched to a gene. Germline V gene lookup returns CDR1 LNHDA and CDR2 SQIVND (reference sequence). Here the CDR3 reads CASSIEGQGKQPQHF. CDR3 bases: TGTGCCAGTAGTATAGAGGGACAGGGAAAGCAGCCCCAGCATTTT.

This chain uses TRBV15 with TRBJ2-1; D call uncertain. V was pared by 1 base and J by 0 bases, with 7 bases between. CDR1 is LNHNV, CDR2 YYDKDF, per germline (reference sequence). The CDR3 extends over 15 amino acids. CDR3 nucleotides: TGTGCCACCAGCAGAGGGCAATTCTCCTACAATGAGCAGTTCTTC. Protein sequence: CATSRGQFSYNEQFF.